The 17 T cell receptor beta chains in this list originate from one sample, sequenced in a study of shared clonotypes between healthy human individuals. Naive CD8 cells, CD45RO-negative and positively selected for CCR7, excluded terminally differentiated effector memory CD45RA+ cells. Method: immunoSEQ multiplex PCR; TCRdb's copy keeps in-frame clones and lacks some. The sample contains 2 million to 2.5 million clones, around 93% of which appear only once. Sequencing was done on a sample of naive CD8+ T cells from PBMCs. These TCRs come from a man aged 18 to 35 in good health. Some clones in this sample may be carry-over from other donors' samples.

This clone was recorded a few times. The sample carries other DNA sequences with the same CDR3. The chain couples TRBV5-6 to TRBJ2-7; 9 nucleotides agree with TRBD1. Trimming at V came to 2 bases and at J to 2 bases, leaving 2 bases not matched to a gene. Germline V gives CDR1 SGHDT, CDR2 YYEEEE. The CDR3 runs to 14 residues. In nucleotides, the CDR3 is TGTGCCAGCAGCTTCGGGACAGGGACCTACGAGCAGTACTTC. This sequence encodes CASSFGTGTYEQYF.

The chain employs TRBV9 and TRBJ2-3; 8 positions match TRBD1. The germline gives CDR1 SGDLS, CDR2 YYNGEE. The J segment lost 2 bases and the V segment lost 2 bases, leaving 4 bases of the junction unmatched. The length of the CDR3 is 15 residues. The CDR3 DNA reads as TGTGCCAGCAGCGTTCAGGGGGCCTACACAGATACGCAGTATTTT. Translating it yields CASSVQGAYTDTQYF.

The V and J genes are TRBV11-2 and TRBJ2-5, with TRBD2 matching over 8 bases. The CDR3 runs to 15 residues. The trim removed 5 bases at V and 4 bases at J, leaving 9 bases unmatched. CDR1 is SGHAT, CDR2 FQNNGV, per germline. The CDR3 sequence: CASSPLAGLTETQYF. CDR3 coding DNA: TGTGCCAGCAGCCCCTTAGCGGGACTCACAGAGACCCAGTACTTC.

The DNA for the CDR3 is TGCGCCAGCAGCCAAGAGGAGGATCGTCGGGGGGCTGAAGCTTTCTTT. Its protein product is CASSQEEDRRGAEAFF. The chain carries TRBV4-3 and TRBJ1-1, with D possibly matching TRBD1 (5 bases). Trimming shortened V by 0 bases and J by 6 bases, and 17 bases separated the two germline ends. CDR1 is LGHNA and CDR2 is YSLEER in the germline V gene. The CDR3 has 16 residues.

The CDR3 region has the DNA TGTGCCAGCAGCCAAGATAGTTTGCCTAGTACCACAGATACGCAGTATTTT. Translation gives CASSQDSLPSTTDTQYF. V is TRBV4-2 and J is TRBJ2-3; D not resolved. This CDR3 is built from 17 residues. Germline-derived CDR1 and CDR2 are LGHNA and YNFKEQ. V was cut by 0 bases and J by 2 bases, with 15 bases left in between.

This chain uses TRBV7-8 with TRBJ1-3; D uncertain. The ends were cut back, 5 bases at V and 9 bases at J, with 17 bases in the middle. Germline values: CDR1 SGHVS, CDR2 FQNEAQ. CDR3 length equals 14 residues. CDR3 residues: CASSQQDGRGTIYF. DNA of the CDR3: TGTGCCAGCAGCCAGCAGGACGGTCGGGGCACCATATATTTT.

This clone was counted once. The genes are TRBV4-1 and TRBJ2-5; D is perhaps TRBD2 (6 bases). The CDR3 is 14 amino acids. The germline gives CDR1 MGHRA, CDR2 YSYEKL. V was trimmed by 5 bases and J by 4 bases, leaving 14 bases between them. CDR3 bases: TGCGCCAGCAGCTACAAGGAGGGCATAGAGACCCAGTACTTC. It codes for CASSYKEGIETQYF.

This chain connects TRBV6-6 to TRBJ2-5; D gene ambiguous. The length of the CDR3 is 14 residues. Germline loops: CDR1 MNHNY, CDR2 SVGAGI (reference sequence). Between the trimmed V and J ends, which lost 5 bases and 0 bases, there was a span of 10 bases. CDR3 region: CASSRPQDQETQYF. The CDR3 DNA is TGTGCCAGCAGTCGACCCCAGGACCAAGAGACCCAGTACTTC.

The chain couples TRBV18 to TRBJ2-1; D is perhaps TRBD1 or TRBD2 (5 bases each). CDR1 and CDR2 from the germline V gene are KGHSH and LQKENI. This CDR3 comprises 17 residues. Trimming shortened V by 2 bases and J by 0 bases, and 14 bases separated the two germline ends. The CDR3 DNA follows: TGTGCCAGCTCACCAACCGGGACGCCTAGCTCCTACAATGAGCAGTTCTTC. Protein product: CASSPTGTPSSYNEQFF.

The chain combines TRBV7-8 with TRBJ2-7, with 7 bases aligning to TRBD2. Germline CDR1 SGHVS, CDR2 FQNEAQ. After removal of 1 base from V and 2 bases from J, the junction contained 5 bases not matched to a gene. There are 15 residues in the CDR3. CDR3 region: CASSLDGTKTYEQYF. The CDR3 bases are TGTGCCAGCAGCTTAGATGGGACTAAAACCTACGAGCAGTACTTC. Full variable domain (outside the CDR3, taken from reference TRBV7-8 and TRBJ2-7): GAGVSQSPRYKVAKRGQDVALRCDPISGHVSLFWYQQALGQGPEFLTYFQNEAQLDKSGLPSDRFFAERPEGSVSTLKIQRTQQEDSAVYLCASSLDGTKTYEQYFGPGTRLTVT.

This clone has only one observation. The chain uses TRBV7-9 and TRBJ2-7; TRBD1 matches at 7 bases. Germline-derived CDR1 and CDR2 are SEHNR and FQNEAQ (reference sequence). The V segment lost 4 bases and the J segment 2 bases; nucleotides outside the gene matches: 5. The CDR3 loop spans 14 amino acids. The chain's CDR3 is CASSSPGQTYEQYF. The CDR3 DNA reads as TGTGCCAGCAGCTCGCCGGGACAGACCTACGAGCAGTACTTC.

Of note for this clone: Other DNA sequences from this sample encode an identical CDR3 as well. The chain recombines TRBV7-9 with TRBJ2-5; 11 bases map to TRBD2. Looked up from germline, CDR1 is SEHNR and CDR2 is FQNEAQ (reference sequence). The V and J ends lost 3 bases and 1 base, in that order; junction bases with no gene match: 4. This CDR3 is 16 amino acids long. The CDR3 is CASSLGTSGIQETQYF. The CDR3 DNA is TGTGCCAGCAGCTTGGGGACTAGCGGAATCCAAGAGACCCAGTACTTC.

This chain joins TRBV28 and TRBJ2-4; 7 bases map to TRBD1. J gave up 7 bases and V 6 bases, and 12 bases lay outside the gene matches. Germline CDR1 and CDR2: MDHEN and SYDVKM. This CDR3 spans 15 amino acids. CDR3 residues: CASSYKPGQRNIQYF. The DNA of the CDR3 is TGTGCCAGCAGCTACAAGCCGGGACAGCGGAACATTCAGTACTTC.

Here the CDR3 DNA reads TGTGCCAGCAGCCAAGAAGGCGGAAGAACCTACGAGCAGTACTTC. Residues: CASSQEGGRTYEQYF. V is TRBV4-2 and J is TRBJ2-7; D is undetermined. V lost 0 bases, J lost 2 bases, and 11 bases lay in between. Germline loops: CDR1 LGHNA, CDR2 YNFKEQ. This CDR3 comprises 15 residues.

The chain couples TRBV2 to TRBJ1-1; D unresolved. This CDR3 comprises 13 residues. Trimming shortened V by 1 base and J by 6 bases, and 9 bases separated the two germline ends. In germline, CDR1 is SNHLY, CDR2 FYNNEI. Here the CDR3 DNA reads TGTGCCAGCAGTGAAGTGGGAGGCCCTGAAGCTTTCTTT. This translates into CASSEVGGPEAFF.

The chain links TRBV27 to TRBJ2-7; 10 positions agree with TRBD1. CDR1 is MNHEY, CDR2 SMNVEV, per germline (reference sequence). The CDR3 spans 14 residues. V lost 5 bases and J lost 5; bases outside the gene matches: 6. The CDR3 spells CASSITTGGDEQYF. The DNA of the CDR3 is TGTGCCAGCAGTATTACGACAGGGGGCGACGAGCAGTACTTC.

The chain uses TRBV2 and TRBJ1-2; tentatively, D is TRBD1 (5 bases). There are 12 residues in the CDR3. V was cut by 5 bases and J by 6 bases, with 10 bases left in between. The germline V gene encodes CDR1 SNHLY and CDR2 FYNNEI. CDR3: CASSPGADGYTF. Here the CDR3 DNA reads TGTGCCAGCAGTCCCGGGGCAGATGGCTACACCTTC. The full variable domain, its missing parts supplied by reference TRBV2 and TRBJ1-2, is EPEVTQTPSHQVTQMGQEVILRCVPISNHLYFYWYRQILGQKVEFLVSFYNNEISEKSEIFDDQFSVERPDGSNFTLKIRSTKLEDSAMYFCASSPGADGYTFGSGTRLTVV.